What follows is one T cell receptor beta chain and its context. Its antigen target is currently unknown. No clone much larger than this one lies a single base away; base qualities are absent. The source of the sample is a study of cytotoxic CD8 clonotypes in ibrutinib-treated CLL (dated by TCRdb to the early 2020s). Background on the whole study: The cohort was composed of around twelve relapsed/refractory and roughly 16 treatment-naive patients; IGHV unmutated status was identified in around 17 patients. Partial responses were observed in roughly 25 patients and complete responses in 2; after a median follow-up of roughly 72 months, remission was maintained in some 14 patients and progression was observed in 12. Of the roughly 86 people in the trial, about two dozen had longitudinal samples available. Samples averaged roughly 260,000 productive templates and some 91,000 productive rearrangements. Cryopreserved peripheral blood mononuclear cells were collected before treatment, at response, and at either disease progression or sustained remission. Every remission and progressive disease sample was obtained while ibrutinib was still being received by the patients. Response samples were taken after a median of around 13 months on treatment, ranging from about 6 to 40 months. Study-level results and caveats: Baseline clonality was found to be higher than that of age-matched healthy donors and was strongly correlated with circulating CD8+ T-cell counts. Sustained-remission and progressing patients did not have matched sampling times, and lymph node repertoires were not examined. Public clonotypes were found to be uncommon and were observed to contract or remain stable during treatment; the increase in clonality was shown to reflect expansion of private clonotypes at ibrutinib response. Clonality increased at ibrutinib response, stayed stable in sustained remission, and fell back toward baseline at progression.

As encoded in the germline V gene, CDR1 is SNHLY while CDR2 is FYNNEI. The junction carries 18 bases between V and J, which are trimmed by 6 bases and 0 bases respectively. Including cysteine and phenylalanine, the CDR3 has 16 amino acids. The retained sequence is limited to the CDR3, 48 bases, with the frame set at the first base. Explained via the paper, the time point label denotes: approximately 2 years on ibrutinib. For TCR beta library preparation, roughly 2 micrograms of genomic DNA were isolated from cryopreserved PBMCs. Longitudinal blood samples from CLL patients on ibrutinib monotherapy underwent high-throughput TCR beta sequencing. Patients were enrolled in a phase 2 open-label single-center ibrutinib monotherapy trial. The goal of deep resolution MiSeq sequencing was a depth between 1 in 1 million and 1 in 200,000 T cells, and coverage averaged 10x per clonotype. The immunoSEQ hsTCRB Kit was used to generate TCR beta libraries. Regarding the original processing steps: ImmunoSEQ Data Assistant and ImmunoSEQ Analyzer were used for data analysis, and V, D and J genes were assigned according to IMGT definitions. Clonality, which ranges from 0 to 1, was calculated by subtracting the normalized Shannon entropy of productive rearrangement frequencies from one. Public clonotype analysis was restricted to overrepresented clonotypes comprising at least 0.05% of each patient's repertoire. Roughly 12 age-matched healthy donor repertoires from immuneACCESS were used as controls for clonality. Entries here come from immuneACCESS through TCRdb and include only in-frame sequences with V and J called. Some clones fail to appear in such tables; in the studies checked, an unresolved V gene covers under half of the shortfall, and the cause of the remainder is unknown. V and J calls plus clone size are reproduced from that table; the DNA served to infer D and trimming. The sample table records 150,000 or so clones; around 76% of these occur just once. The ten largest account for 4.5% to 6.5% of the sample.

The sequence came from a human donor with chronic lymphocytic leukemia. Sequenced here: PBMCs, sampled after 24 months of ibrutinib treatment. The chain joins TRBV2 to TRBJ2-7; the D segment cannot be called with confidence. The bases read TGTGCCAGCAGGGCCCAAGTGTGGCACCCCTCCTACGAGCAGTACTTC. Its translation reads: CASRAQVWHPSYEQYF.